Each of the 15 T cell receptor beta chains below was sequenced from the same sample in a study of human T cells and chemical hapten exposure. Time point specified: patch test 2, 6 weeks after DPC sensitization. Treatment described: therapeutic diphenylcyclopropenone sensitization with weekly scalp DPC. TCRdb itself ran the RACE reads through MiXCR, one entry per CDR3 protein. Of approximately 350,000 distinct CDR3 sequences listed, under 6.5% are singletons. Sequences were derived from whole blood, sampled in connection with sensitization to the hapten diphenylcyclopropenone (DPC). The source is a woman younger than 35 with alopecia areata. Some clones in this sample may be carry-over from other donors' samples.

This clonotype was picked up many times. The gene calls are TRBV28 and TRBJ1-1; D call uncertain. This CDR3 is 13 amino acids long. V was clipped by 7 bases and J by 7 bases, with 16 bases between them. Germline CDR1 MDHEN, CDR2 SYDVKM. The CDR3 sequence is CASTLAGKSEAFF. Written as DNA, the CDR3 is TGTGCCAGCACCTTAGCGGGGAAGAGTGAAGCTTTCTTT. The entire variable domain, with the rest obtained from reference TRBV28 and TRBJ1-1, is as follows: DVKVTQSSRYLVKRTGEKVFLECVQDMDHENMFWYRQDPGLGLRLIYFSYDVKMKEKGDIPEGYSVSREKKERFSLILESASTNQTSMYLCASTLAGKSEAFFGQGTRLTVV.

The sample holds a few counts of this clonotype. This chain uses TRBV20-1 with TRBJ1-5, with TRBD1 matching over 10 bases. This CDR3 contains 16 residues. V shed 0 bases, J shed 4 bases, and the junction held 6 bases outside the gene matches. From germline, CDR1 is DFQATT and CDR2 SNEGSKA (reference sequence). The CDR3 is CSARETGGLENQPQHF. CDR3 DNA sequence: TGCAGTGCTAGAGAGACAGGGGGCCTCGAGAATCAGCCCCAGCATTTT.

DNA of the CDR3: TGTGCCAGCAGTTTATTAGGGACTAGCGGGGGCTACGAGCAGTACTTC. It is translated as CASSLLGTSGGYEQYF. V gene TRBV28 combines with J gene TRBJ2-7; 14 positions match TRBD2. The CDR3 length is 16 residues. V dropped 1 base and J dropped 3; count of bases not matched to a gene: 2. The germline CDR1 and CDR2 sequences are MDHEN and SYDVKM.

In its sample, this clonotype was seen many times. The rearrangement joins TRBV7-9 to TRBJ2-3, with D possibly matching TRBD2 (5 bases). Deletions cut 2 bases from V and 4 bases from J, with 10 bases between. This CDR3 contains 14 residues. CDR1 is SEHNR and CDR2 is FQNEAQ in the germline V gene (reference sequence). This CDR3 reads CASSLISGADTQYF. CDR3 bases: TGTGCCAGCAGCTTAATTTCCGGGGCAGATACGCAGTATTTT.

Remarks on this clonotype: A much more abundant neighbour one base away suggests this may be a read error. This chain joins TRBV6-4 and TRBJ2-3; D is perhaps TRBD1 (5 bases). The germline gives CDR1 MRHNA, CDR2 SNTAGT. V dropped 2 bases and J dropped 4 bases, with 16 bases sitting between them. The CDR3 sequence is 16 residues long. CDR3 bases: TGTGCCAGCAGTGACGGCCCAGGGTGCGGATCAGATACGCAGTATTTT. Translating it yields CASSDGPGCGSDTQYF.

The rearrangement links TRBV28 to TRBJ2-7; D might be TRBD1 or TRBD2, each matching 5 bases. CDR1 and CDR2 from the germline V gene are MDHEN and SYDVKM. Trimming pared 7 bases from V and 6 bases from J, leaving 22 bases between. The length of the CDR3 is 15 residues. The CDR3 bases are TGTGCCAGCATCCAGGGCGGGCTGACGGGGTTCGAGCAGTACTTC. It is translated as CASIQGGLTGFEQYF.

This clonotype was found many times. DNA for the CDR3: TGTGCCACCACGCTAGCGGAGGGGTCGAGCTCTGGGGCCAACGTCCTGACTTTC. Its translation: CATTLAEGSSSGANVLTF. The chain has TRBV28 and TRBJ2-6, with 7 bases aligning to TRBD2. V trimming: 10 bases; J trimming: 0 bases; junction bases outside the gene matches: 15. The CDR3 has 18 amino acids. From germline, CDR1 is MDHEN and CDR2 SYDVKM.

This clonotype was detected ten times or more. The chain uses TRBV20-1 and TRBJ2-7; TRBD1 aligns across 10 bases. Germline V gene lookup returns CDR1 DFQATT and CDR2 SNEGSKA (reference sequence). J gave up 5 bases and V 6 bases, and 13 bases lay outside the gene matches. The CDR3 is made up of 15 amino acids. CDR3 sequence (DNA): TGCAGTGCGGGGCCCCGGGACAGGGGCTTGGACGAGCAGTACTTC. Translating gives CSAGPRDRGLDEQYF.

V is TRBV28 and J is TRBJ1-6; no reliable D call. Germline V gene data show CDR1 as MDHEN and CDR2 as SYDVKM. The CDR3 has 16 amino acids. V lost 3 bases to trimming and J lost 0 bases, with 9 bases between them. The chain's CDR3 is CASSLSQDSYNSPLHF. Written as DNA, the CDR3 is TGTGCCAGCAGTTTGTCCCAAGACTCCTATAATTCACCCCTCCACTTT.

The rearrangement uses TRBV7-3 and TRBJ2-2; D call uncertain. This CDR3 has 14 residues. V gave up 2 bases and J gave up 7 bases, with 11 bases separating them. From germline, CDR1 is SGHTA and CDR2 FQGTGA. For the CDR3, the DNA is TGTGCCAGCAGCTTATTGCTCCAAGGCGGGGAGCTGTTTTTT. This codes for CASSLLLQGGELFF.

CDR3 residues: CASSRQGMASPLHF. The CDR3 nucleotides are TGTGCCAGCAGCCGACAGGGGATGGCGTCACCCCTCCACTTT. The chain couples TRBV12-3 or TRBV12-4 to TRBJ1-6, with 8 positions matching TRBD1. The CDR3 has 14 residues. Germline trimming cut 6 bases from V and 10 bases from J; bases unmatched to any gene: 8.

This clonotype was recorded at least ten times. V is TRBV29-1 and J is TRBJ2-7; tentative D call: TRBD1 (5 bases). This CDR3 is 11 amino acids long. The ends were cut back, 7 bases at V and 5 bases at J, with 12 bases in the middle. Germline V gene data show CDR1 as SQVTM and CDR2 as ANQGSEA. In DNA, the CDR3 is TGCAGCGCGAGGACAAGTGACGAGCAGTACTTC. Its translation: CSARTSDEQYF.

This clonotype was observed at least ten times. J is TRBJ1-3 and V is TRBV7-8, with D unclear. In germline, CDR1 is SGHVS, CDR2 FQNEAQ. V was cut by 5 bases and J by 2 bases, with 13 bases left in between. The CDR3 has 15 residues. This chain's CDR3 is CASSPARAAGNTIYF. The CDR3 bases are TGTGCCAGCAGCCCAGCAAGGGCGGCTGGAAACACCATATATTTT.

This clonotype was counted many times. The J gene is TRBJ2-3, the V gene TRBV20-1; possible D gene TRBD2, 5 bases. This CDR3 is built from 14 residues. Germline CDR1 is DFQATT and CDR2 is SNEGSKA (reference sequence). Trimming stripped 3 bases from V and 5 bases from J, with 15 bases between. CDR3 region: CSARDSRSGDTQYF. CDR3 in DNA: TGCAGTGCTAGGGACTCCAGATCAGGAGATACGCAGTATTTT.

This clonotype was seen a few times. V and J are TRBV18 and TRBJ2-7, with D perhaps matching TRBD1 or TRBD2 (6 bases each). Per germline, CDR1 KGHSH and CDR2 LQKENI. V was clipped by 2 bases and J by 7 bases, with 15 bases between them. The CDR3 is 14 amino acids. For the CDR3, the DNA is TGTGCCAGCTCACCAGGGGGGCAGAGAGGAGAGCAGTACTTC. It encodes CASSPGGQRGEQYF.